This paragraph reports one T cell receptor beta chain. The germline V gene has CDR1 SGHRS and CDR2 YFSETQ. The CDR3 sequence is 13 residues long. After removal of 5 bases from V and 7 bases from J, the junction contained 7 bases not matched to a gene. Each of the donors was a healthy bone marrow donor. These data originate in a study of cytomegalovirus exposure and HLA in healthy donors. Both 60 Vbeta primers and 13 Jbeta primers went into the PCR. Only in-frame clones appear in the TCRdb table, and some are missing; sequencing was by immunoSEQ multiplex PCR. The table records about 130,000 clones, less than 80% of them present only once.

The chain couples TRBV5-1 to TRBJ1-1, with TRBD1 matching over 8 bases. This receptor was taken from a man aged 45-60 years in good health and CMV-seropositive. Sequencing was done on a sample of PBMCs. CDR3 amino acids: CASSPTGEDEAFF. As DNA, the CDR3 is TGCGCCAGCAGTCCGACAGGGGAGGATGAAGCTTTCTTT.